These T cell receptor beta chains were read from a single sample in a study of T cells after yellow fever vaccination. TCRdb independently ran MiXCR on the 5' RACE reads; one entry per CDR3 protein. The repertoire has 300,000 to 400,000 distinct CDR3 sequences, 12% of them found once; the top ten carry about 3%. The sequencing used CD4+ T cells sorted from PBMCs, collected 15 days after the yellow fever booster vaccination. The receptors originated from a man in his late teens or twenties who received the YFV17D yellow fever vaccine. The CDR3 runs from the conserved cysteine through the conserved F or W.

CDR3aa	v_gene	j_gene	len
CASSEGINNEQFF	TRBV2	TRBJ2-1	13
CSARMFGAASTDTQYF	TRBV20-1	TRBJ2-3	16
CASSQGYRLNTEAFF	TRBV14	TRBJ1-1	15
CASSMGQGLKNIQYF	TRBV19	TRBJ2-4	15
CASSGTGTGVEKLFF	TRBV18	TRBJ1-4	15
CASSLEGSQETQYF	TRBV5-1	TRBJ2-5	14
CSVCYLTGTGAQETQYF	TRBV29-1	TRBJ2-5	17
CSSNGAGGLGDTQYF	TRBV20-1	TRBJ2-3	15
CSARERQGYEQYF	TRBV20-1	TRBJ2-7	13
CASSLGQGNVLTF	TRBV7-2	TRBJ2-6	13
CASSQAPAAQGARQPQHF	TRBV4-1	TRBJ1-5	18
CASSQTAGTAYNEQFF	TRBV27	TRBJ2-1	16
CASSETRREEKLFF	TRBV2	TRBJ1-4	14
CASSAFLAASSYNEQFF	TRBV7-2	TRBJ2-1	17
CASSAPGQPQHF	TRBV4-1	TRBJ1-5	12
CASSVDREGTAFF	TRBV7-3	TRBJ1-1	13
CASSLWSARGQVISDTQYF	TRBV27	TRBJ2-3	19